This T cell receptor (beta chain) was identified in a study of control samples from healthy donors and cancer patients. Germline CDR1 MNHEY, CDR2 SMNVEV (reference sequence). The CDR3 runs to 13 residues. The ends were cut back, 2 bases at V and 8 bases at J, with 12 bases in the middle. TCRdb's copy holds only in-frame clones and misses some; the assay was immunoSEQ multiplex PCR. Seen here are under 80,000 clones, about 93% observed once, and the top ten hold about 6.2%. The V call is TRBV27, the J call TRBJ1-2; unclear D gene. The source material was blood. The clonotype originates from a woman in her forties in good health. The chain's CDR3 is CASSLKGYGGYTF. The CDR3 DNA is TGTGCCAGCAGTTTAAAAGGCTATGGAGGCTACACCTTC.